This T cell receptor beta chain was recovered during a study of blood T cell repertoires in COVID-19. Across the study: COVID-19 samples collected from the United States, Italy and Spain covered acute and convalescent phases. The analysed material was cDNA or gDNA that came from T cells, B-cell-depleted T cells, or PBMCs.

While infection was still active, Seattle patients were enrolled and then followed longitudinally. CDR1 is MNHEY and CDR2 is SMNVEV in the germline V gene (reference sequence). V gave up 2 bases and J gave up 10 bases, with 15 bases separating them. CDR3 length: 15 residues. Per the original methods: Amplification of reference gene primers was used by the study to estimate nucleated cell counts. TCRdb keeps only in-frame clones here, not all; method: immunoSEQ multiplex PCR. The D gene and trimming were derived from the DNA, and the V and J assignments and clone size from that table. This table has roughly 56,000 clones, 89% appearing once.

This sequence joins TRBV27 and TRBJ1-6, with D perhaps TRBD1 (6 bases). The TCR originated in an older woman with COVID-19, enrolled during active disease. The sequencing sample was made of peripheral blood. The DNA of the CDR3 is TGTGCCAGCAGTTTAGTTTCCGGGAGGGGGTCACCCCTCCACTTT. Translation gives CASSLVSGRGSPLHF.